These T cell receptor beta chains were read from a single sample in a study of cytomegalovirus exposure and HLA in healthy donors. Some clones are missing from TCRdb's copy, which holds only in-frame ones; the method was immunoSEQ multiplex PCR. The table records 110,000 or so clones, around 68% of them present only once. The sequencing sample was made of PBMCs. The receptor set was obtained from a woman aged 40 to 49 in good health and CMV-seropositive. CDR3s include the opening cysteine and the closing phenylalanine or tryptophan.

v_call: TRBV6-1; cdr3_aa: CASSESGSGVSSYNEQFF
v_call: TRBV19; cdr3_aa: CASSMSGSGKETQYF
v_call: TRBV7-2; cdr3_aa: CASSLDRGTDTQYF
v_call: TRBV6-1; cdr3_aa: CASIKLARNTGELFF
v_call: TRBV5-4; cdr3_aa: CASSLYGGRSYNEQFF
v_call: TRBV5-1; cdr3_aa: CASSLGPSGTSNEKLFF
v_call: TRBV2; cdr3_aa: CASSDGGWTDTQYF
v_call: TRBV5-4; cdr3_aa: CASSLVGGYGYTF
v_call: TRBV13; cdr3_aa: CASSSGQGVGGYEKLFF
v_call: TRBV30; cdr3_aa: CAWSFTGRGQPQHF
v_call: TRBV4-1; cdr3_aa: CASSQERTGVREQYF
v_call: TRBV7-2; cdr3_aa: CASSQQLYNEQFF
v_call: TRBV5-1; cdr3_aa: CASSLVGPNEQFF
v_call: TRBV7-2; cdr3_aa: CASSPRGGQVADTQYF
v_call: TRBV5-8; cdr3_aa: CASRGGRARSNEQFF
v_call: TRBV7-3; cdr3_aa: CASSLTASGGASTDTQYF
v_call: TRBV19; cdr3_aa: CATVTGNYGYTF
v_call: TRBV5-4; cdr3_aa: CASSRDISPQETQYF
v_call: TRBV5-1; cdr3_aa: CASSLVGDTSSYNSPLHF
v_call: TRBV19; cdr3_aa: CASSIAGRGYSNQPQHF
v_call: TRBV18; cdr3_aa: CASSPEQGYEQYF
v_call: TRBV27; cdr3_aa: CASSFMGGGIYEQYF
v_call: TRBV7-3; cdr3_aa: CASSFIGSSYNEQFF
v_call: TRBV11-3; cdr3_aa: CASKRVGVCYGYTF
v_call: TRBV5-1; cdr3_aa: CASRTGNSYEQYF
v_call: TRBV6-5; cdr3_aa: CASSGGVHEKLFF
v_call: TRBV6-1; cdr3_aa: CASRLQNQETQYF
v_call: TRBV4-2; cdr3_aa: CASSPWDSQGYEQYF
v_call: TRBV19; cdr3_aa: CASSIRRDRVYEQYF
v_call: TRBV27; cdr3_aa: CASSLSGQGKQYF
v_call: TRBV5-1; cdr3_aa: CASRWGDNQPQHF
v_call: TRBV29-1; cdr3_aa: CSVLRNEKLFF
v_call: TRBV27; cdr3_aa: CAITLGGPNEKLFF
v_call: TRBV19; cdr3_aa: CATRRGGSSYEQYF
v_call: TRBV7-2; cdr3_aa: CASSVNGQGYEQYF
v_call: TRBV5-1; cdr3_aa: CASSPDRGGGYTF
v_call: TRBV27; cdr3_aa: CASSFRTGGDYGYTF
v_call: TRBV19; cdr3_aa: CASSMPAGGQETQYF
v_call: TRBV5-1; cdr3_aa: CASSWMGLNNEQFF
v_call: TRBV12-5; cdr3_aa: CASGLSGATLTIYF
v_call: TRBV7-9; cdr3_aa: CSSSLSSGTPSNQPQHF
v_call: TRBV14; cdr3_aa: CASSQGQGSGANVLTF
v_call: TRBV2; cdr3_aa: CASTGQLGVTEAFF
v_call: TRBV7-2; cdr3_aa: CASSRRGSGNTIYF
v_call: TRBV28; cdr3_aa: CASSQGRGQGYGYTF
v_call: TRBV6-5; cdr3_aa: CASSSGIHKDGAFF
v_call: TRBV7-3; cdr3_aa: CASSLAGGRTGELFF
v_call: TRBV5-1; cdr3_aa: CATARSSYNEQFF
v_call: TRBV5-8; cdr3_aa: CASTGGSTEAFF
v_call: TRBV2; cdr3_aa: CASSVSGTSYNEQFF
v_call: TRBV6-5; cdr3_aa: CASSSTVNEKLFF
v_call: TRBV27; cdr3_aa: CASSLSVSLSTPSTDTQYF
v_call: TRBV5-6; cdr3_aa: CASSWTSRDTQYF
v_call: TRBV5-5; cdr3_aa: CASSFSGDTEAFF
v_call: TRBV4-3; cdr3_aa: CASSQGQGFGELFF
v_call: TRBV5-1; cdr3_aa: CASSLVTGGTQYF
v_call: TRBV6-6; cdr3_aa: CASSYSEQVTEAFF
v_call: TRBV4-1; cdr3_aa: CASSQLGTGVGNTIYF
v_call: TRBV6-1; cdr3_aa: CASRRRWTGNTQYF